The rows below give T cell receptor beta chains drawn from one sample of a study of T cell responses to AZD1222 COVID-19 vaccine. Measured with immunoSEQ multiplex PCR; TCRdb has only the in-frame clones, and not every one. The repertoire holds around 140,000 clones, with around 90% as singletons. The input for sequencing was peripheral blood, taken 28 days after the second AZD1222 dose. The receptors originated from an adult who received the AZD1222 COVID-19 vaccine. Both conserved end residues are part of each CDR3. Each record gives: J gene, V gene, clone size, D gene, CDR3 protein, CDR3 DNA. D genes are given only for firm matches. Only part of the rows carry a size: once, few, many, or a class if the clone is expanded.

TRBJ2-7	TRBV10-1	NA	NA	CASSKSGEYNEQYF	TGCGCCAGCAGTAAGTCAGGGGAGTACAACGAGCAGTACTTC
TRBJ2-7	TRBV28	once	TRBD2	CASSRPSGTSGSVQYF	TGTGCCAGCAGCAGGCCGTCGGGGACTAGCGGGAGTGTGCAGTACTTC
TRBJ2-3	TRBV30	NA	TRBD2	CAWSRLWGGSTDTQYF	TGTGCCTGGAGTCGCCTCTGGGGGGGAAGCACAGATACGCAGTATTTT
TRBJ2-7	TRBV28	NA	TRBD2	CASSPLAGASYEQYF	TGTGCCAGCAGTCCCCTTGCGGGAGCGTCCTACGAGCAGTACTTC
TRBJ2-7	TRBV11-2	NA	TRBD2	CASSLGASGRSYEQYF	TGTGCCAGCAGCTTAGGCGCTAGCGGCCGCTCCTACGAGCAGTACTTC
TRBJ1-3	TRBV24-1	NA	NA	CATSDPLLDSGNTIYF	TGTGCCACCAGTGATCCCCTCCTGGACAGCGGAAACACCATATATTTT
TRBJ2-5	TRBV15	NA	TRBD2	CATSRDTSGRGYF	TGTGCCACCAGCAGAGATACTAGCGGGAGGGGGTACTTC
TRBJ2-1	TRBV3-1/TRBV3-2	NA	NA	CASSQDRLSSYNEQFF	TGTGCCAGCAGCCAAGATCGATTGAGCTCCTACAATGAGCAGTTCTTC
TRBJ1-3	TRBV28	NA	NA	CASKGSGNTIYF	TGTGCCAGCAAAGGGTCGGGAAACACCATATATTTT
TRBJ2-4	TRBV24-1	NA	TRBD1	CATSEGQAKNIQYF	TGTGCCACCAGTGAGGGACAGGCCAAAAACATTCAGTACTTC
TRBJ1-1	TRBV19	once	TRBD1	CASSLGTGAFF	TGTGCCAGTAGCCTCGGGACAGGGGCTTTCTTT
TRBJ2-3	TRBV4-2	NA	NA	CASRSAGASIPTDTQYF	TGTGCCAGCAGATCTGCGGGGGCCTCGATTCCCACAGATACGCAGTATTTT
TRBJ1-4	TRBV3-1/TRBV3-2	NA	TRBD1	CASSQVTGFATNEKLFF	TGTGCCAGCAGCCAAGTGACAGGGTTTGCAACTAATGAAAAACTGTTTTTT
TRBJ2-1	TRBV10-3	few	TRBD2	CAIQAGEVLSAYNEQFF	TGTGCCATCCAAGCGGGAGAAGTCTTATCGGCCTACAATGAGCAGTTCTTC
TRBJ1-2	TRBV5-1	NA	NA	CASSLEPTPNYGYTF	TGCGCCAGCAGCTTGGAGCCTACTCCGAACTATGGCTACACCTTC
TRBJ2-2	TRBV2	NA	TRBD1	CASSRTGEPGELFF	TGTGCCAGCAGTCGGACAGGGGAGCCCGGGGAGCTGTTTTTT
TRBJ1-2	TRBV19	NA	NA	CATKGGGAGYTF	TGTGCCACCAAGGGTGGGGGAGCTGGCTACACCTTC
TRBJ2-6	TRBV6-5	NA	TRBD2	CASKRGSAGANVLTF	TGTGCCAGCAAGCGGGGCAGCGCCGGGGCCAACGTCCTGACTTTC
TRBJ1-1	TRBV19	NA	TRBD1	CASRRDRANTEAFF	TGTGCCAGTAGGCGGGACAGGGCGAACACTGAAGCTTTCTTT
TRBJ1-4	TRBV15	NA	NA	CATSRDRSPSREKLFF	TGTGCCACCAGCAGAGATAGATCACCGTCCCGGGAAAAACTGTTTTTT
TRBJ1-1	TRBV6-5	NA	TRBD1	CASGGTATEAFF	TGTGCCAGCGGGGGGACAGCGACTGAAGCTTTCTTT
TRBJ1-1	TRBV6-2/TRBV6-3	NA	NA	CASSYSVRGTEAFF	TGTGCCAGCAGTTACTCGGTTAGGGGTACTGAAGCTTTCTTT
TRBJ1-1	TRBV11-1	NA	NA	CASSSPQGVNTEAFF	TGTGCCAGCAGCTCGCCACAGGGAGTGAACACTGAAGCTTTCTTT
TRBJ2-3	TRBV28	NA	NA	CASMPEKGLKGTDTQYF	TGTGCCAGCATGCCGGAAAAAGGCCTAAAAGGGACAGATACGCAGTATTTT
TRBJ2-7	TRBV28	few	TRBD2	CASSPYARSGSSYEQYF	TGTGCCAGCAGTCCGTACGCCCGAAGCGGGAGCTCTTACGAGCAGTACTTC
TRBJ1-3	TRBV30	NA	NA	CAWSVPGMGTIYF	TGTGCCTGGAGTGTTCCGGGAATGGGCACCATATATTTT
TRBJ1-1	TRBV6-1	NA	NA	CASSEYVGSNTEAFF	TGTGCCAGCAGTGAGTACGTGGGCTCGAACACTGAAGCTTTCTTT
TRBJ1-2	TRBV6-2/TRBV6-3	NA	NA	CASSPLRTSNYGYTF	TGTGCCAGCAGCCCCCTTAGGACATCCAACTATGGCTACACCTTC
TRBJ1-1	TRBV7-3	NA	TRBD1	CASSYDRGRNTEAFF	TGTGCCAGCAGCTATGACAGGGGGCGGAACACTGAAGCTTTCTTT
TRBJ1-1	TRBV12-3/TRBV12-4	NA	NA	CASSFGATEAFF	TGTGCCAGCAGTTTTGGGGCCACTGAAGCTTTCTTT
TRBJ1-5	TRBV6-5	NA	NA	CASSLSGGNQPQHF	TGTGCCAGCAGTTTATCCGGGGGCAATCAGCCCCAGCATTTT
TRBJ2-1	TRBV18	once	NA	CASSPIYNEQFF	TGTGCCAGCTCACCCATTTACAATGAGCAGTTCTTC
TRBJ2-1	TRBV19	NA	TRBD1	CATGTANNEQFF	TGTGCCACGGGGACAGCCAACAATGAGCAGTTCTTC
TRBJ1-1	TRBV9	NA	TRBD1	CASSATGQGNTEAFF	TGTGCCAGCAGCGCGACGGGACAGGGGAACACTGAAGCTTTCTTT
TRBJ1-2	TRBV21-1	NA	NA	CASSKGGRDRGYYGYTF	TGTGCCAGCAGCAAAGGGGGTAGGGACAGGGGATACTATGGCTACACCTTC
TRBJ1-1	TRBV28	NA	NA	CATPGWPEAFF	TGTGCCACCCCAGGTTGGCCTGAAGCTTTCTTT
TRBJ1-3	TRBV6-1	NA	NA	CASSGGPDWFSGNTIYF	TGTGCCAGCAGTGGGGGTCCAGACTGGTTCTCTGGAAACACCATATATTTT
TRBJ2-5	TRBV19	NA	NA	CASSLFRGLVETQYF	TGTGCCAGTAGTCTGTTCCGGGGTCTTGTAGAGACCCAGTACTTC
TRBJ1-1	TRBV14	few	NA	CASSLSTVTEAFF	TGTGCCAGCAGCCTTTCGACAGTTACTGAAGCTTTCTTT
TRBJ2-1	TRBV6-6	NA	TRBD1	CASSWGQSSYNEQFF	TGTGCCAGCAGTTGGGGACAGAGCTCCTACAATGAGCAGTTCTTC
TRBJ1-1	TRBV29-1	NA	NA	CSVVRGRTEAFF	TGCAGCGTTGTGCGGGGAAGGACTGAAGCTTTCTTT
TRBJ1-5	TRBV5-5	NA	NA	CASSLGPALLGDNQPQHF	TGTGCCAGCAGCTTGGGCCCAGCGTTATTAGGGGACAATCAGCCCCAGCATTTT
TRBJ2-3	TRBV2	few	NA	CASRPGRTPDTQYF	TGTGCCAGCAGGCCGGGGCGCACGCCAGATACGCAGTATTTT
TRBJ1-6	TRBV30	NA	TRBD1	CAWSVTGGSSPLHF	TGTGCCTGGAGTGTGACAGGGGGCAGTTCACCCCTCCACTTT
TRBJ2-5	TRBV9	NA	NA	CASSTSPALETQYF	TGTGCCAGCAGCACATCCCCCGCTTTAGAGACCCAGTACTTC
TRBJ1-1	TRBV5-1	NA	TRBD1	CASNSGGSMNTEAFF	TGCGCCAGCAACTCAGGGGGCAGTATGAACACTGAAGCTTTCTTT